The sequence of this T cell receptor (beta chain) was determined in a study of regulatory T cells in long-lasting Graves disease. Study observations and caveats: In persistent patients, shared public clonotypes (2,741) outnumbered those in new patients (nearly 1,000).

Concerning this clonotype: Its antigen remains unknown.

Time point of the sample: newly diagnosed GD, antithyroid drugs for less than 3 months. PBMCs provided the RNA from which the TCR library was made. Tubes containing EDTA received about 10 milliliters of drawn peripheral blood. Arm-PCR with iRepertoire HTBI primers amplified the CDR3 regions for these TCR beta libraries. TCRdb reprocessed the multiplex PCR reads with MiXCR, giving one entry per CDR3 protein. Of about 420,000 distinct CDR3 sequences listed, roughly 15% are singletons. Germline CDR1 and CDR2: KGHDR and SFDVKD. The CDR3 has 19 residues. The trim removed 4 bases at V and 0 bases at J, leaving 8 bases unmatched. The same sample was also used in a study of T cells in Graves' hyperthyroidism and ophthalmopathy. That work states: Thyroid ultrasound, orbital computed tomography, clinical symptoms, and serum thyroxine and TRAb underpinned diagnoses.

Sample: peripheral blood mononuclear cells (PBMCs), taken at new diagnosis, from a patient treated with antithyroid drugs. This TCR came from a young woman with Graves disease. V gene TRBV24-1 combines with J gene TRBJ2-2, with TRBD2 matching 12 bases. The DNA of the CDR3 is TGTGCCACCAGTGACCCCTGGACTAGCGGGACCTCGAACACCGGGGAGCTGTTTTTT. The encoded protein is CATSDPWTSGTSNTGELFF.